This T cell receptor beta chain was captured in a study of vaccination effects on CD4 cells after COVID-19. Findings and caveats of the study: Among infection- and vaccine-induced clones, marked clonal contraction occurred late after vaccination.

The CDR3 consists of 13 residues. Trimming removed 2 bases from V and 8 bases from J, with 13 bases in between. CDR1 SGHRS and CDR2 YFSETQ come from the germline V gene. Concerning this clone: Its matching antigen is unknown.

The protocol was immunoSEQ multiplex PCR, while the TCRdb copy is restricted to in-frame clones and leaves out a portion. The sample holds some 69,000 clones, around 69% seen once. Antigen-specific CD4+ T cells were first expanded with viral peptide pools by the ViraFEST assay and only then sequenced. The authors isolated CD4+ T cells after less than eleven days of culture. Either the mRNA-1273 or the BNT162b2 vaccine was given to participants as two doses. This sequence was found in a human donor who received a COVID-19 vaccine. The chain is built from TRBV5-1 and TRBJ1-1; TRBD1 might be the D (6 bases). The sequencing used CD4+ T cells from PBMCs cultured with HCoV-229E spike peptides, collected after COVID-19 vaccination. The CDR3 protein is CASSFDRLVEAFF. CDR3 coding DNA: TGCGCCAGCAGCTTTGACAGGTTGGTCGAAGCTTTCTTT.